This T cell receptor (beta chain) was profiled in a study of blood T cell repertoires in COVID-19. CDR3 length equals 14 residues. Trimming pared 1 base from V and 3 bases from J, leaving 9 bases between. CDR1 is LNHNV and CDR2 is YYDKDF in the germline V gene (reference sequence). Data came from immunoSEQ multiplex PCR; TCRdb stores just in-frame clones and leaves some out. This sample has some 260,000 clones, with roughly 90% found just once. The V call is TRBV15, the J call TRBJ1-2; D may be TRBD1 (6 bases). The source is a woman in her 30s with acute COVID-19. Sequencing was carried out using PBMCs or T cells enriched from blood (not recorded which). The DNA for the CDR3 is TGTGCCACCAGCAGAGGTCCAGGGGACTATGGCTACACCTTC. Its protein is CATSRGPGDYGYTF.